One sample yielded the 23 T cell receptor beta chains listed below, sequenced in a study of shared clonotypes between healthy human individuals. CD45RO negativity and positive selection for CCR7 defined naive CD8 cells, a population that excluded terminally differentiated effector memory CD45RA+ cells. The protocol was immunoSEQ multiplex PCR, while the TCRdb copy is restricted to in-frame clones and leaves out a portion. The sample lists almost 700,000 clones; around 92% were seen once. Sequencing input: naive CD8+ T cells sorted from blood. These receptors were obtained from a man younger than 40 in good health.

V gene TRBV19 combines with J gene TRBJ2-7, with TRBD2 matching 8 bases. CDR3 size: 14 residues. Germline trimming cut 9 bases from V and 2 bases from J; bases unmatched to any gene: 9. The germline V gene encodes CDR1 LNHDA and CDR2 SQIVND (reference sequence). For the CDR3, the DNA is TGTGCCAGCGCGCCGAGCGGGAGCCCCTACGAGCAGTACTTC. This sequence encodes CASAPSGSPYEQYF. Variable domain in full (rest from reference TRBV19 and TRBJ2-7): DGGITQSPKYLFRKEGQNVTLSCEQNLNHDAMYWYRQDPGQGLRLIYYSQIVNDFQKGDIAEGYSVSREKKESFPLTVTSAQKNPTAFYLCASAPSGSPYEQYFGPGTRLTVT.

The gene calls are TRBV28 and TRBJ1-1; D unclear. This CDR3 comprises 15 residues. The germline gives CDR1 MDHEN, CDR2 SYDVKM. V was clipped by 2 bases and J by 1 base, with 11 bases between them. CDR3 region: CASSLIGGPNTEAFF. Here the CDR3 DNA reads TGTGCCAGCAGTTTAATTGGAGGCCCGAACACTGAAGCTTTCTTT.

For the CDR3, the DNA is TGCGCCAGCAGCTCCCGACCGGGACGGGGGGACACTGAAGCTTTCTTT. It specifies CASSSRPGRGDTEAFF. The rearrangement joins TRBV5-1 to TRBJ1-1, with D perhaps TRBD1 (5 bases). CDR3 size: 16 residues. Trimming shortened V by 3 bases and J by 3 bases, and 18 bases separated the two germline ends. Germline values: CDR1 SGHRS, CDR2 YFSETQ.

The chain employs TRBV5-6 and TRBJ2-3; 8 bases are shared with TRBD2. CDR1 SGHDT and CDR2 YYEEEE come from the germline V gene. There are 15 residues in the CDR3. V shed 0 bases and J 4 bases; nucleotides not matched to a gene: 4. The CDR3: CASSLGGRLPDTQYF. In DNA, the CDR3 is TGTGCCAGCAGCTTGGGCGGGAGGCTTCCAGATACGCAGTATTTT.

CDR3 protein: CASSESSGRALEFF. CDR3 in DNA: TGTGCCAGCAGTGAGTCTAGCGGGAGGGCCCTCGAGTTCTTC. The chain joins TRBV2 to TRBJ2-1, with 12 bases that match TRBD2. Germline loops: CDR1 SNHLY, CDR2 FYNNEI. After removal of 3 bases from V and 14 bases from J, the junction contained 8 bases not matched to a gene. This CDR3 is built from 14 residues.

The chain has TRBV7-9 and TRBJ1-3; D is unresolved. Trimming took 5 bases from V and 4 from J, leaving 6 bases between them. The germline gives CDR1 SEHNR, CDR2 FQNEAQ (reference sequence). The CDR3 has 12 amino acids. The CDR3 coding sequence is TGTGCCAGCAGCGGGGTAGGAAACACCATATATTTT. It translates to CASSGVGNTIYF.

This chain connects TRBV9 to TRBJ1-3, with D possibly being TRBD1 (5 bases). The length of the CDR3 is 17 residues. The germline V gene encodes CDR1 SGDLS and CDR2 YYNGEE. The V and J ends lost 0 bases and 1 base respectively, with 14 bases between them. In nucleotides, the CDR3 is TGTGCCAGCAGCGTAGGGGGGGTGAGAACATCTGGAAACACCATATATTTT. Its translation: CASSVGGVRTSGNTIYF.

The chain employs TRBV7-9 and TRBJ2-1; 7 bases are shared with TRBD1. V lost 11 bases to trimming and J lost 1 base; unmatched junction nucleotides: 11. Germline lookup yields CDR1 SEHNR and CDR2 FQNEAQ (reference sequence). The CDR3 extends over 15 amino acids. The CDR3 loop reads CAGDAETGSYNEQFF. As DNA, the CDR3 is TGTGCCGGCGATGCCGAGACAGGGTCCTACAATGAGCAGTTCTTC. Based on the CDR3 plus reference TRBV7-9 and TRBJ2-1, the full variable domain is DTGVSQNPRHKITKRGQNVTFRCDPISEHNRLYWYRQTLGQGPEFLTYFQNEAQLEKSRLLSDRFSAERPKGSFSTLEIQRTEQGDSAMYLCAGDAETGSYNEQFFGPGTRLTVL.

This clone was found once. The chain combines TRBV10-1 with TRBJ2-4; TRBD1 matches at 8 bases. Trimming took 9 bases from V and 16 from J; bases not matched to a gene: 8. CDR1 and CDR2 (germline): WNHNN, SYGVQD (reference sequence). The CDR3 totals 10 residues. This CDR3 reads CARGDRGKYF. In DNA form, the CDR3 reads TGCGCCAGAGGCGACAGGGGAAAATACTTC.

V gene TRBV27 combines with J gene TRBJ2-7; TRBD1 might be the D (6 bases). Per germline, CDR1 MNHEY and CDR2 SMNVEV (reference sequence). V lost 5 bases and J 4 bases, leaving 18 bases between the germline ends. This CDR3 contains 15 residues. CDR3 sequence: CASSPIPPQGYEQYF. The CDR3 coding sequence is TGTGCCAGCAGTCCTATACCGCCCCAGGGGTACGAGCAGTACTTC.

V and J are TRBV27 and TRBJ2-7; D not resolved. V dropped 7 bases and J dropped 2 bases, with 9 bases sitting between them. The CDR3 spans 12 residues. Per germline, CDR1 MNHEY and CDR2 SMNVEV (reference sequence). CDR3 sequence reads: CASILWAYEQYF. The CDR3 bases are TGTGCCAGCATCCTTTGGGCCTACGAGCAGTACTTC.

The chain uses TRBV15 and TRBJ2-7, with a weak D call TRBD2 (5 bases). V was shortened by 3 bases and J by 3 bases, with 18 bases between the two germline ends. CDR1 and CDR2 (germline): LNHNV, YYDKDF (reference sequence). CDR3 length: 16 residues. CDR3 protein: CATSSPRTVKNYEQYF. In DNA, the CDR3 is TGTGCCACCAGCAGCCCCCGGACTGTCAAAAACTACGAGCAGTACTTC.

This clone was observed a few times. The chain links TRBV19 to TRBJ2-1, with 10 nucleotides matching TRBD2. V was clipped by 5 bases and J by 6 bases; unmatched bases: 4. In germline, CDR1 is LNHDA, CDR2 SQIVND (reference sequence). The CDR3 runs to 14 residues. The CDR3 bases are TGTGCCAGTAGTCGACTAGCGGGCGTCAATGAGCAGTTCTTC. It encodes CASSRLAGVNEQFF.

This chain links TRBV10-3 with TRBJ2-7; the match to TRBD2 covers 11 bases. The CDR3 contains 13 residues. V shed 5 bases and J 7 bases; nucleotides not matched to a gene: 4. In germline, CDR1 is ENHRY, CDR2 SYGVKD. CDR3 residues: CAISIAGGREQYF. CDR3 sequence (DNA): TGTGCCATCAGTATAGCGGGAGGGCGAGAGCAGTACTTC.

J is TRBJ2-7 and V is TRBV5-5, with D unclear. The germline gives CDR1 SGHKS, CDR2 YYEKEE (reference sequence). The CDR3 runs 12 residues. V lost 1 base and J 5 bases, leaving 7 bases between the germline ends. CDR3 sequence: CASSLNENEQYF. The CDR3 DNA sequence: TGTGCCAGCAGCTTGAACGAGAACGAGCAGTACTTC.

This clone was detected once. This chain connects TRBV13 to TRBJ2-7; TRBD2 aligns across 11 bases. This CDR3 region has 16 residues. The germline CDR1 and CDR2 sequences are PRHDT and FYEKMQ (reference sequence). J was trimmed by 4 bases and V by 0 bases; bases with no gene match: 5. The CDR3 reads CASSLGTSGMSYEQYF. The CDR3 DNA reads as TGTGCCAGCAGCTTAGGGACTAGCGGGATGAGTTACGAGCAGTACTTC.

This clone has just one count. The chain links TRBV9 to TRBJ2-3; D is ambiguous. The germline V gene has CDR1 SGDLS and CDR2 YYNGEE. The CDR3 runs 14 residues. Trimming cost V 2 bases and J 2 bases, with 9 bases left between them. This chain's CDR3 is CASSVDGFTDTQYF. CDR3 coding DNA: TGTGCCAGCAGCGTCGACGGATTCACAGATACGCAGTATTTT.

The chain is built from TRBV7-9 and TRBJ2-7, with 7 bases identical to TRBD2. CDR1 and CDR2 (germline): SEHNR, FQNEAQ (reference sequence). V shed 4 bases and J 3 bases; nucleotides not matched to a gene: 3. The CDR3 loop spans 13 amino acids. Here the CDR3 reads CASSSGLRYEQYF. The CDR3 nucleotides are TGTGCCAGCAGCTCGGGACTACGCTACGAGCAGTACTTC.

On this clone itself: This same CDR3 is encoded by further DNA sequences in the sample. The V and J genes are TRBV11-2 and TRBJ2-1; no firm D call. The CDR3 is 10 residues long. Germline V gene sequence: CDR1 SGHAT, CDR2 FQNNGV. V dropped 3 bases and J dropped 6 bases, with 0 bases sitting between them. CDR3 sequence reads: CASSFNEQFF. DNA of the CDR3: TGTGCCAGCAGCTTCAATGAGCAGTTCTTC.

About this clone itself: Other DNA variants within this sample encode the same CDR3. The V and J genes are TRBV9 and TRBJ2-3; either TRBD1 or TRBD2 may supply D (5 bases each). Trimming left V 0 bases short and J 2 bases short, with 7 bases between. The CDR3 covers 14 residues. The germline CDR1 and CDR2 sequences are SGDLS and YYNGEE. This CDR3 is CASSVEGTTDTQYF. CDR3 coding DNA: TGTGCCAGCAGCGTAGAGGGGACCACAGATACGCAGTATTTT.

This clone was counted a single time. The V gene is TRBV7-9, the J gene TRBJ2-2, with D unclear. The CDR3 loop spans 12 amino acids. Germline CDR1 is SEHNR and CDR2 is FQNEAQ (reference sequence). The V end lost 5 bases, the J end lost 5 bases, and 6 bases lay between the germline ends. CDR3: CASSPMTGELFF. The CDR3 DNA follows: TGTGCCAGCAGCCCTATGACCGGGGAGCTGTTTTTT.

The chain combines TRBV6-1 with TRBJ2-1; 8 nucleotides align to TRBD2. V dropped 1 base and J dropped 8; count of bases not matched to a gene: 10. The CDR3 is made up of 16 amino acids. Germline values: CDR1 MNHNS, CDR2 SASEGT. CDR3 nucleotide sequence: TGTGCCAGCAGTGAAGGGTCTAGCGGGCCGGGCGATGAGCAGTTCTTC. It yields the protein CASSEGSSGPGDEQFF.

This clone is a singleton in its sample. This chain links TRBV11-2 with TRBJ1-2; 7 nucleotides match TRBD1. This CDR3 is built from 14 residues. The germline gives CDR1 SGHAT, CDR2 FQNNGV. J gave up 3 bases and V 6 bases, and 7 bases lay outside the gene matches. The CDR3 DNA follows: TGTGCCAGCAGATTTTCAGGGGGTTACTATGGCTACACCTTC. Its protein product is CASRFSGGYYGYTF.